A single T cell receptor (beta chain) is shown here with its context. The data were taken from a study of blood T cell repertoires in COVID-19. Looking at the study overall: There were acute and convalescent COVID-19 samples, and they came from the United States, Italy and Spain.

TCRdb's table, derived via immunoSEQ multiplex PCR, lists solely in-frame clones and lacks some. The profile covers 250,000 or so clones, with over 80% appearing a single time and 5.5% taken by the ten largest. CDR3 length: 13 amino acids. The ends were cut back, 6 bases at V and 8 bases at J, with 13 bases in the middle. Germline V gene data show CDR1 as MNHEY and CDR2 as SVGAGI. The chain recombines TRBV6-5 with TRBJ2-2, with TRBD1 as a possible D gene (6 bases). Sequenced sample: peripheral blood. The receptor was isolated from a human donor in a cohort sampled during active COVID-19. CDR3 nucleotide sequence: TGTGCCAGCAGGCGAGACAGGTGGGGGGAGCTGTTTTTT. Amino acid sequence: CASRRDRWGELFF.